A selection of T cell receptor beta chains follows, all from one sample in a study of T cells in Graves' hyperthyroidism and ophthalmopathy. MiXCR, run by TCRdb on the multiplex PCR reads, gives a single entry per CDR3 protein. Here the sample spans about 360,000 distinct CDR3 sequences, 13% being singletons. The specimen sequenced was blood. The receptors stem from a woman aged 18 to 35 with Graves' hyperthyroidism. Both conserved end residues are part of each CDR3. The D gene is left open where the match is weak. Clone size is not always given. Where it is, it says once, few, many or a class for expanded clones.

J: TRBJ1-1; V: TRBV6-5; size: many; D: TRBD1; CDR3: CASSYGPQGTEAFF; DNA: TGTGCCAGCAGTTACGGCCCACAGGGGACTGAAGCTTTCTTT
J: TRBJ2-7; V: TRBV7-9; size: few; D: -; CDR3: CASSLMGLHEQYF; DNA: TGTGCCAGCAGCTTAATGGGGTTACACGAGCAGTACTTC
J: TRBJ1-3; V: TRBV6-1; size: few; D: -; CDR3: CASSESGGGNTIYF; DNA: TGTGCCAGCAGTGAATCGGGTGGGGGAAACACCATATATTTT
J: TRBJ1-1; V: TRBV29-1; size: many; D: -; CDR3: CSGTWGGLRNTEAFF; DNA: TGCAGCGGTACCTGGGGGGGCTTAAGGAACACTGAAGCTTTCTTT
J: TRBJ2-7; V: TRBV5-6; size: many; D: TRBD1; CDR3: CASRPDGQGTHEQYF; DNA: TGTGCCAGCAGACCAGATGGACAGGGTACCCACGAGCAGTACTTC
J: TRBJ2-7; V: TRBV12-5; size: many; D: -; CDR3: CASGWDSAKQYF; DNA: TGTGCTAGTGGATGGGACTCGGCTAAGCAGTACTTC
J: TRBJ2-1; V: TRBV28; size: many; D: TRBD1; CDR3: CASSFTHRQGAYNEQFF; DNA: TGTGCCAGCAGTTTCACCCACCGACAGGGGGCCTACAATGAGCAGTTCTTC
J: TRBJ1-2; V: TRBV9; size: many; D: TRBD1; CDR3: CASSATGGRGYGYTF; DNA: TGTGCCAGCAGCGCGACAGGGGGCAGAGGCTATGGCTACACCTTC
J: TRBJ1-1; V: TRBV19; size: many; D: -; CDR3: CASNDRLATEAFF; DNA: TGTGCCAGTAACGACAGGTTAGCCACTGAAGCTTTCTTT
J: TRBJ1-1; V: TRBV6-1; size: many; D: -; CDR3: CASSEEDGRGNTEAFF; DNA: TGTGCCAGCAGTGAAGAGGACGGGAGGGGGAACACTGAAGCTTTCTTT
J: TRBJ2-1; V: TRBV29-1; size: many; D: TRBD2; CDR3: CSVDRGDSYNEQFF; DNA: TGCAGCGTGGACCGGGGGGACTCCTACAATGAGCAGTTCTTC
J: TRBJ1-6; V: TRBV7-2; size: few; D: -; CDR3: CASSLQSPGNDSPLHF; DNA: TGTGCCAGCAGCTTGCAGTCCCCGGGTAACGATTCACCCCTCCACTTT
J: TRBJ2-5; V: TRBV29-1; size: many; D: TRBD1; CDR3: CSVVQGAGQTQYF; DNA: TGCAGCGTTGTTCAGGGGGCGGGCCAGACCCAGTACTTC
J: TRBJ1-5; V: TRBV13; size: once; D: -; CDR3: CASSRASPQPQHF; DNA: TGTGCCAGCAGTCGGGCCAGCCCCCAGCCCCAGCATTTT
J: TRBJ2-1; V: TRBV11-2; size: many; D: -; CDR3: CASSLNGAVYNEQFF; DNA: TGTGCCAGCAGCCTTAACGGGGCAGTGTACAATGAGCAGTTCTTC
J: TRBJ1-1; V: TRBV10-3; size: many; D: -; CDR3: CAISEFKVGARLDTEAFF; DNA: TGTGCCATCAGTGAGTTCAAGGTGGGGGCGAGACTGGACACTGAAGCTTTCTTT
J: TRBJ1-5; V: TRBV5-8; size: -; D: TRBD1; CDR3: CASGYRGGNQPQHF; DNA: TGTGCCAGCGGATACAGGGGAGGCAATCAGCCCCAGCATTTT
J: TRBJ2-2; V: TRBV7-8; size: many; D: TRBD1; CDR3: CASSVRGGTGTGELFF; DNA: TGTGCCAGCAGCGTCCGAGGGGGCACCGGCACCGGGGAGCTGTTTTTT
J: TRBJ2-1; V: TRBV7-9; size: -; D: -; CDR3: CASSLSWDGNEQFF; DNA: TGTGCCAGCAGCTTAAGCTGGGACGGGAATGAGCAGTTCTTC
J: TRBJ1-6; V: TRBV2; size: many; D: -; CDR3: CASRSSYNSPLHF; DNA: TGTGCCAGCAGGAGCTCCTATAATTCACCCCTCCACTTT
J: TRBJ1-2; V: TRBV7-9; size: many; D: -; CDR3: CASSLATGDGYTF; DNA: TGTGCCAGCAGCTTAGCTACAGGTGACGGCTACACCTTC
J: TRBJ1-2; V: TRBV4-1; size: -; D: -; CDR3: CASSQGVVRWRFDGYTF; DNA: TGCGCCAGCAGCCAAGGGGTGGTAAGATGGCGGTTCGATGGCTACACCTTC
J: TRBJ2-7; V: TRBV20-1; size: -; D: TRBD2; CDR3: CSARLAGPGEQYF; DNA: TGCAGTGCTAGACTAGCGGGGCCGGGGGAGCAGTACTTC
J: TRBJ2-7; V: TRBV28; size: many; D: -; CDR3: CASGLGTNPRIEQYF; DNA: TGTGCCAGCGGCCTTGGGACCAACCCCCGCATCGAGCAGTACTTC
J: TRBJ2-3; V: TRBV5-4; size: few; D: TRBD2; CDR3: CAGGTSGVDTQYF; DNA: TGTGCCGGAGGGACTAGCGGGGTAGATACGCAGTATTTT
J: TRBJ2-3; V: TRBV7-6; size: -; D: -; CDR3: CASSSTAYSSTDTQYF; DNA: TGTGCCAGCAGCAGTACAGCTTATTCGAGCACAGATACGCAGTATTTT
J: TRBJ1-2; V: TRBV5-1; size: many; D: -; CDR3: CASSSDANYGYTF; DNA: TGCGCCAGCAGCTCTGACGCAAACTATGGCTACACCTTC
J: TRBJ2-7; V: TRBV20-1; size: -; D: -; CDR3: CSARDGGGASYEQYF; DNA: TGCAGTGCTAGAGATGGGGGGGGCGCTTCCTACGAGCAGTACTTC
J: TRBJ2-4; V: TRBV4-2; size: many; D: -; CDR3: CASSQDSLAKNIQYF; DNA: TGTGCCAGCAGCCAAGATAGCCTGGCCAAAAACATTCAGTACTTC
J: TRBJ1-4; V: TRBV7-8; size: many; D: -; CDR3: CASSLSPDWVEKLFF; DNA: TGTGCCAGCAGCTTATCCCCGGACTGGGTTGAAAAACTGTTTTTT
J: TRBJ2-6; V: TRBV20-1; size: many; D: TRBD2; CDR3: CSASRRLAGSSGANVLTF; DNA: TGCAGTGCTAGTAGGAGACTAGCGGGATCCTCTGGGGCCAACGTCCTGACTTTC
J: TRBJ2-7; V: TRBV20-1; size: many; D: -; CDR3: CSASDVGYSTYEQYF; DNA: TGCAGTGCTAGCGATGTGGGGTACTCAACTTACGAGCAGTACTTC
J: TRBJ2-7; V: TRBV27; size: many; D: -; CDR3: CASRPLGDLTYEQYF; DNA: TGTGCCAGCAGGCCCCTTGGGGACCTAACCTACGAGCAGTACTTC
J: TRBJ2-7; V: TRBV28; size: many; D: -; CDR3: CASSPSIPYEQYF; DNA: TGTGCCAGCAGTCCGTCGATCCCTTACGAGCAGTACTTC
J: TRBJ1-1; V: TRBV28; size: few; D: -; CDR3: CANSPLASLNTEAFF; DNA: TGTGCCAACAGCCCCCTTGCCAGCCTAAACACTGAAGCTTTCTTT
J: TRBJ1-5; V: TRBV30; size: many; D: -; CDR3: CAWSAQGWSNQPQHF; DNA: TGTGCCTGGAGTGCTCAGGGATGGAGCAATCAGCCCCAGCATTTT
J: TRBJ1-2; V: TRBV13; size: many; D: -; CDR3: CASSLRDYGYTF; DNA: TGTGCCAGCAGCTTACGAGACTATGGCTACACCTTC
J: TRBJ2-1; V: TRBV6-1; size: many; D: TRBD1; CDR3: CASSGTVTYNEQFF; DNA: TGTGCCAGCAGCGGGACAGTTACCTACAATGAGCAGTTCTTC
J: TRBJ1-3; V: TRBV7-2; size: -; D: TRBD1; CDR3: CASSLAPGTAGNTIYF; DNA: TGTGCCAGCAGCTTAGCCCCCGGGACAGCTGGAAACACCATATATTTT
J: TRBJ1-5; V: TRBV6-1; size: -; D: -; CDR3: CASKATGNQPQHF; DNA: TGTGCCAGCAAGGCGACAGGCAATCAGCCCCAGCATTTT
J: TRBJ2-7; V: TRBV27; size: few; D: TRBD2; CDR3: CASSLKGLAGPAYEQYF; DNA: TGTGCCAGCAGTTTAAAGGGACTAGCGGGCCCCGCCTACGAGCAGTACTTC
J: TRBJ2-1; V: TRBV5-1; size: many; D: -; CDR3: CASSLGGLSEQFF; DNA: TGCGCCAGCAGCTTGGGAGGGTTGAGTGAGCAGTTCTTC
J: TRBJ2-2; V: TRBV6-1; size: many; D: -; CDR3: CASSVQGNTGELFF; DNA: TGTGCCAGCAGTGTCCAAGGGAACACCGGGGAGCTGTTTTTT
J: TRBJ1-2; V: TRBV12-3/TRBV12-4; size: few; D: TRBD1; CDR3: CASLRDSSGYTF; DNA: TGTGCCAGCCTACGGGACAGTTCTGGCTACACCTTC
J: TRBJ1-4; V: TRBV18; size: -; D: TRBD1; CDR3: CASSPPGQGALQEKLFF; DNA: TGTGCCAGCTCACCTCCGGGACAGGGGGCTTTACAAGAAAAACTGTTTTTT
J: TRBJ2-1; V: TRBV28; size: many; D: TRBD1; CDR3: CASSPAWDSNYNEQFF; DNA: TGTGCCAGCAGTCCCGCTTGGGACAGTAACTACAATGAGCAGTTCTTC
J: TRBJ1-1; V: TRBV5-1; size: many; D: TRBD1; CDR3: CASSDGTGLNTEAFF; DNA: TGCGCCAGCAGCGACGGGACAGGATTGAACACTGAAGCTTTCTTT
J: TRBJ1-1; V: TRBV7-2; size: many; D: -; CDR3: CASSPRRAGGVSEAFF; DNA: TGTGCCAGCAGTCCCCGACGTGCAGGAGGGGTGTCTGAAGCTTTCTTT
J: TRBJ1-3; V: TRBV20-1; size: many; D: -; CDR3: CSARDGEGDGNTIYF; DNA: TGCAGTGCTAGAGATGGGGAGGGGGACGGAAACACCATATATTTT
J: TRBJ2-2; V: TRBV3-1; size: many; D: TRBD1; CDR3: CASSQGTGLTGELFF; DNA: TGTGCCAGCAGCCAAGGGACAGGTCTAACCGGGGAGCTGTTTTTT
J: TRBJ2-3; V: TRBV7-3; size: -; D: TRBD2; CDR3: CASSLGLAGGSGTQYF; DNA: TGTGCCAGCAGCTTGGGACTAGCGGGGGGCAGTGGTACGCAGTATTTT
J: TRBJ2-2; V: TRBV10-3; size: -; D: -; CDR3: CAISVTGELFF; DNA: TGTGCCATCAGCGTCACCGGGGAGCTGTTTTTT
J: TRBJ1-6; V: TRBV28; size: many; D: -; CDR3: CASSPRDRHNSPLHF; DNA: TGTGCCAGCAGTCCCCGGGACCGACATAATTCACCCCTCCACTTT
J: TRBJ1-6; V: TRBV5-8; size: few; D: TRBD1; CDR3: CASNSGTGVSPLHF; DNA: TGTGCCAGCAACTCTGGGACAGGGGTTTCACCCCTCCACTTT
J: TRBJ1-1; V: TRBV27; size: many; D: -; CDR3: CASSFAGLGRMNTEAFF; DNA: TGTGCCAGCAGTTTCGCGGGCCTTGGGCGGATGAACACTGAAGCTTTCTTT